Below, one TCR beta chain is given with its context. The sample belongs to a study of PD-1 blockade in classical Hodgkin lymphoma. CDR1 and CDR2 from the germline V gene are SGHVS and FQNEAQ. The CDR3 has 14 residues. Trimming shortened V by 4 bases and J by 4 bases, and 13 bases separated the two germline ends. TCRdb keeps only in-frame clones here, not all; method: immunoSEQ multiplex PCR. This table holds 64,000 or so clones, roughly 92% found once. Stated time point: cycle 4 day 1 (C4D1), after 6 weeks of nivolumab. Autologous stem cell transplantation was followed by relapse in every patient, and brentuximab vedotin exposure varied.

Sample: peripheral blood mononuclear cells (PBMCs), taken before the fourth cycle of nivolumab. The chain couples TRBV7-8 to TRBJ2-5, with D possibly being TRBD1 (5 bases). The TCR originated in a human donor with classical Hodgkin lymphoma. CDR3 coding DNA: TGTGCCAGCAGCTCCCACCAGGGTGGAGAGACCCAGTACTTC. Translated: CASSSHQGGETQYF.